The 21 T cell receptor beta chains below all came from one sample that was sequenced in a study of blood T cells in healthy people across ages. Primers used in a second PCR of about 7 to 12 cycles were a sample-barcoded 5' primer and a J-beta primer mix. TCRdb re-called the 5' RACE reads with MiXCR, one entry per CDR3 protein. The table has 1 million or so distinct CDR3 sequences, less than 25% seen once. In addition, the sample was reused for a study of T cells of mothers and their children.

Source material: blood. All receptors come from a girl aged 2-10 years in good health.

The rearrangement links TRBV6-1 to TRBJ1-4, with D possibly matching TRBD1 (5 bases). Per germline, CDR1 MNHNS and CDR2 SASEGT. This CDR3 has 15 residues. The germline V and J ends were trimmed by 1 base and 3 bases, with 9 bases remaining between them. DNA of the CDR3: TGTGCCAGCAGTGAAGGCCAGGGCGCTAATGAAAAACTGTTTTTT. Its translation: CASSEGQGANEKLFF.

CDR3 sequence (DNA): TGTGCCAGCAGTCCCCCTCAATCCTCCTACAATGAGCAGTTCTTC. Protein: CASSPPQSSYNEQFF. The gene calls are TRBV3-1 and TRBJ2-1; D not certain. Trimming took 6 bases from V and 0 from J, leaving 12 bases between them. Germline CDR1 reads LGHDT; CDR2 reads YNNKEL (reference sequence). The CDR3 is 15 residues long.

This sequence joins TRBV2 and TRBJ2-1, with 7 bases matching TRBD1. This CDR3 spans 13 amino acids. V trimming: 7 bases; J trimming: 12 bases; junction bases outside the gene matches: 12. Germline values: CDR1 SNHLY, CDR2 FYNNEI. Here the CDR3 DNA reads TGTGCCAGCAAGACAGGGCTCCTTAGGGGGCAGTTCTTC. It encodes CASKTGLLRGQFF.

This clonotype was observed a handful of times. The chain employs TRBV29-1 and TRBJ2-1; D unresolved. The germline gives CDR1 SQVTM, CDR2 ANQGSEA. Trimming cost V 2 bases and J 0 bases, with 11 bases left between them. CDR3 length: 15 amino acids. Here the CDR3 DNA reads TGCAGCGTTGAATCTCGCGCGAGCTCCTACAATGAGCAGTTCTTC. This translates into CSVESRASSYNEQFF.

This clonotype was observed a single time. The chain employs TRBV5-1 and TRBJ1-5, with D possibly matching TRBD1 (6 bases). CDR1 is SGHRS, CDR2 YFSETQ, per germline. V gave up 4 bases and J gave up 4 bases, with 15 bases separating them. This CDR3 is 15 amino acids long. The CDR3 coding sequence is TGCGCCAGCAGCCAACAAGGGGGAAAAAATCAGCCCCAGCATTTT. Amino acids: CASSQQGGKNQPQHF. The full variable domain, with the rest looked up from reference TRBV5-1 and TRBJ1-5, is KAGVTQTPRYLIKTRGQQVTLSCSPISGHRSVSWYQQTPGQGLQFLFEYFSETQRNKGNFPGRFSGRQFSNSRSEMNVSTLELGDSALYLCASSQQGGKNQPQHFGDGTRLSIL.

V usage is TRBV20-1 and J usage is TRBJ2-7; a possible D gene is TRBD1 (5 bases). Germline V gene data show CDR1 as DFQATT and CDR2 as SNEGSKA (reference sequence). This CDR3 is built from 13 residues. The V and J ends lost 5 bases and 3 bases respectively, with 14 bases between them. Here the CDR3 DNA reads TGCAGTGCTGTGTCAGGGTCGGACTACGAGCAGTACTTC. Translated, it gives CSAVSGSDYEQYF.

The V gene is TRBV27, the J gene TRBJ2-7, with 8 positions matching TRBD2. The J segment lost 4 bases and the V segment lost 6 bases, leaving 11 bases of the junction unmatched. CDR1 and CDR2 from the germline V gene are MNHEY and SMNVEV (reference sequence). This CDR3 spans 15 amino acids. CDR3 loop: CASSLIPGLGYEQYF. CDR3 bases: TGTGCCAGCAGCCTAATACCGGGACTAGGATACGAGCAGTACTTC.

V is TRBV4-3 and J is TRBJ2-7, with D hard to call. The germline CDR1 and CDR2 sequences are LGHNA and YSLEER. The ends were cut back, 0 bases at V and 7 bases at J, with 10 bases in the middle. The CDR3 is 13 amino acids. CDR3 bases: TGCGCCAGCAGCCAAGATTTGCGGTGGGAGCAGTACTTC. Residues: CASSQDLRWEQYF.

This clonotype was observed a few times. The rearrangement links TRBV12-3 or TRBV12-4 to TRBJ1-3; no definite D call. V was pared by 5 bases and J by 0 bases, with 11 bases between. CDR3 size: 15 residues. For the CDR3, the DNA is TGTGCCAGCAGTCCCGGGTCCTTCTCTGGAAACACCATATATTTT. It yields the protein CASSPGSFSGNTIYF.

A few counts support this clonotype. The chain has TRBV9 and TRBJ1-4, with D possibly being TRBD1 (6 bases). From germline, CDR1 is SGDLS and CDR2 YYNGEE. V was shortened by 3 bases and J by 7 bases, with 19 bases between the two germline ends. The CDR3 extends over 16 amino acids. CDR3 sequence: CASSDSFTGSSEKLFF. DNA of the CDR3: TGTGCCAGCAGCGACTCCTTCACAGGGAGTAGTGAAAAACTGTTTTTT.

This clonotype was detected a few times. This rearrangement joins TRBV29-1 to TRBJ2-5; TRBD2 agrees at 11 bases. The germline V gene encodes CDR1 SQVTM and CDR2 ANQGSEA. The CDR3 runs to 14 residues. Losses at the gene ends were 8 bases for V and 7 bases for J; bases not matched to a gene: 12. CDR3 coding DNA: TGCAGCTCACGGACTAGCGGGCAGATGTCGACCCAGTACTTC. This sequence encodes CSSRTSGQMSTQYF.

This clonotype was recorded a few times. The V gene is TRBV12-3 or TRBV12-4, the J gene TRBJ2-3, with D tentatively TRBD1 (6 bases). Deletions cut 11 bases from V and 3 bases from J, with 18 bases between. The CDR3 consists of 14 residues. This CDR3 reads CASLLGGSTDTQYF. CDR3 coding DNA: TGTGCCTCTCTACTAGGGGGATCGACAGATACGCAGTATTTT.

The gene calls are TRBV2 and TRBJ2-5; possibly TRBD1 for D (5 bases). The CDR3 spans 13 residues. Germline V gene lookup returns CDR1 SNHLY and CDR2 FYNNEI. The V end was cut by 11 bases, the J end by 5 bases, with 18 bases between. CDR3 nucleotide sequence: TGTGCCGTAGACAGTCCGGGCCCGGAGACCCAGTACTTC. It specifies CAVDSPGPETQYF.

In this sample, this clonotype turned up a few times. CDR3 sequence (DNA): TGTGCCAGCAGCCAAGAAGGGGGCCCTTCCTACGAGCAGTACTTC. Translating it yields CASSQEGGPSYEQYF. The V gene is TRBV3-1, the J gene TRBJ2-7; TRBD1 agrees at 7 bases. The germline gives CDR1 LGHDT, CDR2 YNNKEL (reference sequence). The trim removed 0 bases at V and 1 base at J, leaving 3 bases unmatched. CDR3 size: 15 residues.

J is TRBJ1-1 and V is TRBV4-1; tentative D call: TRBD1 (6 bases). Per the germline V gene, CDR1 is MGHRA and CDR2 is YSYEKL. CDR3 length: 14 amino acids. V dropped 8 bases and J dropped 5 bases, with 18 bases sitting between them. CDR3 protein: CASRPKGVSTEAFF. CDR3 nucleotide sequence: TGCGCCAGCCGCCCTAAGGGGGTGTCTACTGAAGCTTTCTTT.

Concerning this clonotype itself: At one of its ends the junction is not consistent with the germline gene, which may arise from a read error. The chain links TRBV6-6 to TRBJ1-2, with 9 bases aligning to TRBD1. Germline loops: CDR1 MNHNY, CDR2 SVGAGI (reference sequence). This CDR3 spans 15 amino acids. CDR3 sequence (DNA): TGTGCCAGCAGTTACTCAATACAGGGGGCGGATGGTTACACCTTC. Its protein is CASSYSIQGADGYTF.

This clonotype was observed a few times. The rearrangement joins TRBV9 to TRBJ2-6; no clear D gene. The CDR3 spans 15 residues. V lost 0 bases and J 0 bases, leaving 4 bases between the germline ends. Germline V lookup: CDR1 SGDLS, CDR2 YYNGEE. The CDR3 loop reads CASSVEDSGANVLTF. The CDR3 region has the DNA TGTGCCAGCAGCGTAGAGGACTCTGGGGCCAACGTCCTGACTTTC.

The chain employs TRBV20-1 and TRBJ1-3; D gene unclear. The germline gives CDR1 DFQATT, CDR2 SNEGSKA (reference sequence). The germline V and J ends were trimmed by 6 bases and 0 bases, with 6 bases remaining between them. This CDR3 is 12 amino acids long. CDR3 nucleotides: TGCAGTGCATGGGACTCTGGAAACACCATATATTTT. It yields the protein CSAWDSGNTIYF.

The genes are TRBV9 and TRBJ2-1; 7 bases line up with TRBD2. The length of the CDR3 is 14 residues. The trim removed 2 bases at V and 8 bases at J, leaving 7 bases unmatched. CDR1 and CDR2 from the germline V gene are SGDLS and YYNGEE. The CDR3 protein is CASSVQGGSDEQFF. CDR3 DNA sequence: TGTGCCAGCAGCGTCCAGGGCGGGAGCGATGAGCAGTTCTTC.

The chain is built from TRBV11-1 and TRBJ2-5; weak D call: TRBD2 (6 bases). The ends were cut back, 0 bases at V and 3 bases at J, with 23 bases in the middle. The CDR3 is 19 amino acids. Germline loops: CDR1 SGHAT, CDR2 FQDESV (reference sequence). CDR3 protein: CASSLALITTGDQEETQYF. CDR3 DNA: TGTGCCAGCAGCTTAGCGCTCATAACCACGGGGGACCAGGAAGAGACCCAGTACTTC. The full variable domain, completed using reference TRBV11-1 and TRBJ2-5, is EAEVAQSPRYKITEKSQAVAFWCDPISGHATLYWYRQILGQGPELLVQFQDESVVDDSQLPKDRFSAERLKGVDSTLKIQPAELGDSAMYLCASSLALITTGDQEETQYFGPGTRLLVL.

In its sample, this clonotype was seen a few times. The chain links TRBV29-1 to TRBJ1-1; D unresolved. This CDR3 spans 12 amino acids. The germline V gene encodes CDR1 SQVTM and CDR2 ANQGSEA. V was cut by 7 bases and J by 5 bases, with 14 bases left in between. The CDR3 is CSGRETGTEAFF. In nucleotides, the CDR3 is TGCAGCGGTCGGGAAACTGGGACTGAAGCTTTCTTT.